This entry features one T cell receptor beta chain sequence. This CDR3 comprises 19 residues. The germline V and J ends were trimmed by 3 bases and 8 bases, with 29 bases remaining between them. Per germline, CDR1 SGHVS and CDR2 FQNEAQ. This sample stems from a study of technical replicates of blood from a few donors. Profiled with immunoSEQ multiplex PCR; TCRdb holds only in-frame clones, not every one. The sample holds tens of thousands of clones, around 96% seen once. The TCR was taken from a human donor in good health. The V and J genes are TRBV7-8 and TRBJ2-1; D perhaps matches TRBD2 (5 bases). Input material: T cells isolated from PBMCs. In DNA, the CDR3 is TGTGCCAGCAGCTTCCCCCTTGCCGTAGCGAGAGGGTTCGGGGATGAGCAGTTCTTC. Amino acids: CASSFPLAVARGFGDEQFF. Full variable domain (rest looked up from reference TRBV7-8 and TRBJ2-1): GAGVSQSPRYKVAKRGQDVALRCDPISGHVSLFWYQQALGQGPEFLTYFQNEAQLDKSGLPSDRFFAERPEGSVSTLKIQRTQQEDSAVYLCASSFPLAVARGFGDEQFFGPGTRLTVL.